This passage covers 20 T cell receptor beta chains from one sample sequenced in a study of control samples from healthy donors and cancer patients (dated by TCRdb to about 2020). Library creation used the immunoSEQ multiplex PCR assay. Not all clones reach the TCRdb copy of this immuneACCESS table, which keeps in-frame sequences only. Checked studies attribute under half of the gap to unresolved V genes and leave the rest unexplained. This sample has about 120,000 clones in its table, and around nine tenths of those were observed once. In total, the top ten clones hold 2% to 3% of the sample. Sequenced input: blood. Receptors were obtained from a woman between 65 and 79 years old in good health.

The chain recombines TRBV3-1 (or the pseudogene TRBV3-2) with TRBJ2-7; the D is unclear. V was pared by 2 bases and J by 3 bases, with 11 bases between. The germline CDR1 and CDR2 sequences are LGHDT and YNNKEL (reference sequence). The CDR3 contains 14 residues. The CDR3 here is CASSQTSTNYEQYF. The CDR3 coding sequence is TGTGCCAGCAGCCAAACCAGCACGAACTACGAGCAGTACTTC.

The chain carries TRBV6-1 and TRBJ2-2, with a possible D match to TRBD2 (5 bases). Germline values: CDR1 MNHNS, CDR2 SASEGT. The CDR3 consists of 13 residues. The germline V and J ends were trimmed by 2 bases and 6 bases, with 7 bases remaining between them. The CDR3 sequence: CASSELASGELFF. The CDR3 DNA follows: TGTGCCAGCAGTGAACTAGCCTCCGGGGAGCTGTTTTTT.

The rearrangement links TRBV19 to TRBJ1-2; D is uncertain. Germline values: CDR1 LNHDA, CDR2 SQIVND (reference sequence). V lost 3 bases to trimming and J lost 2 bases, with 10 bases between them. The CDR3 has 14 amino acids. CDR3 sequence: CASSIPGKNYGYTF. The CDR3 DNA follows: TGTGCCAGTAGTATCCCAGGAAAAAACTATGGCTACACCTTC.

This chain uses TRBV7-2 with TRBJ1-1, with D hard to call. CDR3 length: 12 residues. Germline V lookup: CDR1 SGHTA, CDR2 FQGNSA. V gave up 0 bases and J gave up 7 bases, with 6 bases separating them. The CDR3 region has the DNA TGTGCCAGCAGCTTAGCGAGAGTTGAAGCTTTCTTT. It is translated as CASSLARVEAFF.

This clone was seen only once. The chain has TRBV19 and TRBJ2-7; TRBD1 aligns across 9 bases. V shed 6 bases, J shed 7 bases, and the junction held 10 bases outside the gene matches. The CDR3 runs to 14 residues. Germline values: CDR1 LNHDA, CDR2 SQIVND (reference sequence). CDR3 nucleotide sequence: TGTGCCAGTAGAAGGGACAGGGTTTCAGTGGAGCAGTACTTC. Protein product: CASRRDRVSVEQYF.

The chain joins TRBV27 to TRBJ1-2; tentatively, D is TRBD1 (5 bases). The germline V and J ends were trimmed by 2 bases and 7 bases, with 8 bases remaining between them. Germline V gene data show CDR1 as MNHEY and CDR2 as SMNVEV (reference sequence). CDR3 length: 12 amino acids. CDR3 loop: CASSLIGGGYTF. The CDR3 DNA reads TGTGCCAGCAGTTTAATTGGGGGTGGCTACACCTTC.

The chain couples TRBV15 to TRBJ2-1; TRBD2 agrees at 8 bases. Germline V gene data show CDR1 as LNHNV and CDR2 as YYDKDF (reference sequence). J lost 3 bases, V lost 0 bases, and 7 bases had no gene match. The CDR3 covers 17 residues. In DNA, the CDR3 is TGTGCCACCAGCAGAGATGGGGCGGGGGGCTTCTACAATGAGCAGTTCTTC. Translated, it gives CATSRDGAGGFYNEQFF.

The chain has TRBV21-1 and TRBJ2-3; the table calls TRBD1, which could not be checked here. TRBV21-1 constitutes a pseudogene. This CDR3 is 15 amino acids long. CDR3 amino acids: CARPHRGLGVDTQYF. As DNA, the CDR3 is TGTGCCAGACCCCACAGGGGCCTAGGCGTAGATACGCAGTATTTT.

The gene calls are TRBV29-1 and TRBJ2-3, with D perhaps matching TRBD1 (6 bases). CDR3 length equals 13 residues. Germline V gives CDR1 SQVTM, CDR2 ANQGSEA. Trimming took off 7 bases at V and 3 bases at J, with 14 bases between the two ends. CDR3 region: CSGNRAGTDTQYF. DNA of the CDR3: TGCAGCGGTAACAGGGCTGGTACAGATACGCAGTATTTT.

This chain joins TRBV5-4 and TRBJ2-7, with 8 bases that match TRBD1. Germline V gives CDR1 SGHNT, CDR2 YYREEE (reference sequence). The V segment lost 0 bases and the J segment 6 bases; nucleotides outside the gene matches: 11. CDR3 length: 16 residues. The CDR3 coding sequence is TGTGCCAGCAGCTTGGGGGGGGCAGGGGGCGAGGGCGAGCAGTACTTC. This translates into CASSLGGAGGEGEQYF. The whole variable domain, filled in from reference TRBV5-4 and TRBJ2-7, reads ETGVTQSPTHLIKTRGQQVTLRCSSQSGHNTVSWYQQALGQGPQFIFQYYREEENGRGNFPPRFSGLQFPNYSSELNVNALELDDSALYLCASSLGGAGGEGEQYFGPGTRLTVT.

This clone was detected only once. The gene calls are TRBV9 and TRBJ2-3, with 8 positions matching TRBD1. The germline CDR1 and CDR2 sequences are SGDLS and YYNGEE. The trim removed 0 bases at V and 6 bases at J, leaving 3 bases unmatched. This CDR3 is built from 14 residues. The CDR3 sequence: CASSVGQGTDTQYF. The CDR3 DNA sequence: TGTGCCAGCAGCGTAGGACAGGGGACCGATACGCAGTATTTT.

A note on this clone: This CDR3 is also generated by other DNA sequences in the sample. CDR3 in amino acids: CASSLEQGRAYEQYF. CDR3 DNA sequence: TGTGCCAGCAGCCTAGAGCAGGGTAGGGCCTACGAGCAGTACTTC. The chain uses TRBV6-5 and TRBJ2-7; D is perhaps TRBD1 (5 bases). This CDR3 is 15 amino acids long. Per germline, CDR1 MNHEY and CDR2 SVGAGI. V gave up 6 bases and J gave up 2 bases, with 17 bases separating them.

The CDR3 DNA is TGTGCCAGTACACCAACAGGGTGGGGTGAGCAGTTCTTC. Translating gives CASTPTGWGEQFF. The V gene is TRBV19, the J gene TRBJ2-1, with D maybe TRBD1 (6 bases). The CDR3 consists of 13 residues. Trimming removed 7 bases from V and 9 bases from J, with 16 bases in between. Germline V lookup: CDR1 LNHDA, CDR2 SQIVND (reference sequence).

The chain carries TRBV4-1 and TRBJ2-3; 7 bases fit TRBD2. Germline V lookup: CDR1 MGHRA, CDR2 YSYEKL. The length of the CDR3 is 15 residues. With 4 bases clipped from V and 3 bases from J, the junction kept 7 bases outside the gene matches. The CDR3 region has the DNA TGCGCCAGCAGCCCCGGAAGCGGGGCGACAGATACGCAGTATTTT. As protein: CASSPGSGATDTQYF.

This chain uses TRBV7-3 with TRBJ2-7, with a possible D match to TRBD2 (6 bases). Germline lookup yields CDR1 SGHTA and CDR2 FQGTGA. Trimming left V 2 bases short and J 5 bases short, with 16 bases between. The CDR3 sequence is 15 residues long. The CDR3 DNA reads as TGTGCCAGCAGCTTAGGGGGGTGGCAGGGCAACGAGCAGTACTTC. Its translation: CASSLGGWQGNEQYF.

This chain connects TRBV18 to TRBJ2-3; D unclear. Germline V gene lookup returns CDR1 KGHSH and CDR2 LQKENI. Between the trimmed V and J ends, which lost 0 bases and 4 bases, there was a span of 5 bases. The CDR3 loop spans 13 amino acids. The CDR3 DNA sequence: TGTGCCAGCTCACCACCGTCGGCAGATACGCAGTATTTT. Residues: CASSPPSADTQYF.

CDR3 sequence (DNA): TGTGCCAGCAGGTCCGGGACGGCCTCCTACAATGAGCAGTTCTTC. Its protein is CASRSGTASYNEQFF. This sequence joins TRBV3-1 (or the pseudogene TRBV3-2) and TRBJ2-1; TRBD1 or TRBD2 may be the D gene (5 bases each). The V end lost 6 bases, the J end lost 0 bases, and 12 bases lay between the germline ends. The CDR3 totals 15 residues. Germline V gene data show CDR1 as LGHDT and CDR2 as YNNKEL (reference sequence).

The DNA for the CDR3 is TGTGCCACCAGTGACTCCGGGAGCAATCAGCCCCAGCATTTT. Amino acids: CATSDSGSNQPQHF. This rearrangement joins TRBV24-1 to TRBJ1-5; no firm D call. CDR1 is KGHDR and CDR2 is SFDVKD in the germline V gene. The ends were cut back, 4 bases at V and 1 base at J, with 7 bases in the middle. This CDR3 spans 14 amino acids.

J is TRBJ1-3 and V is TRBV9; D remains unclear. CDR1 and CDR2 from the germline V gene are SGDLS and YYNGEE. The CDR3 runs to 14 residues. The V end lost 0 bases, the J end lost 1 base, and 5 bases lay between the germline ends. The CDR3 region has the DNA TGTGCCAGCAGCGTAGCGGCTTCTGGAAACACCATATATTTT. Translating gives CASSVAASGNTIYF.

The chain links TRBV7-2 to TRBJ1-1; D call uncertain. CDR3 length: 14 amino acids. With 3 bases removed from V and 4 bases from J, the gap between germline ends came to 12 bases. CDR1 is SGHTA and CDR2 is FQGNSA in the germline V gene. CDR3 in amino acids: CASSFEGKTTEAFF. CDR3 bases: TGTGCCAGCAGCTTTGAAGGCAAGACCACTGAAGCTTTCTTT. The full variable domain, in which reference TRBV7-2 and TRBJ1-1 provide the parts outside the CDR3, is GAGVSQSPSNKVTEKGKDVELRCDPISGHTALYWYRQSLGQGLEFLIYFQGNSAPDKSGLPSDRFSAERTGGSVSTLTIQRTQQEDSAVYLCASSFEGKTTEAFFGQGTRLTVV.